A single sample is the source of the 2 T cell receptor beta chains below, sequenced in a study of OX40 agonist ivuxolimab in advanced cancers. Method: immunoSEQ multiplex PCR; TCRdb's copy keeps in-frame clones and lacks some. The table records some 17,000 clones, roughly 91% of them present only once. This sample comprised CD4+ or CD8+ T cells sorted from blood, obtained in a trial of the OX40 agonist ivuxolimab. Every receptor here comes from an adult with an advanced solid tumor such as melanoma, head and neck, liver or kidney cancer.

The rearrangement links TRBV7-2 to TRBJ1-4; D gene uncertain. The length of the CDR3 is 16 residues. V lost 5 bases, J lost 1 base, and 14 bases lay in between. The germline gives CDR1 SGHTA, CDR2 FQGNSA. CDR3 loop: CASSPQPGGTNEKLFF. The CDR3 DNA is TGTGCCAGCAGCCCCCAACCGGGCGGAACTAATGAAAAACTGTTTTTT.

V is TRBV11-3 and J is TRBJ2-7; 9 bases align to TRBD1. Looked up from germline, CDR1 is SGHNT and CDR2 is YENEEA. V dropped 5 bases and J dropped 7; count of bases not matched to a gene: 12. This CDR3 spans 15 amino acids. Written as DNA, the CDR3 is TGTGCCAGCAGCCTCTCGGGACAGGGAGGTTGGGAGCAGTACTTC. The encoded protein is CASSLSGQGGWEQYF.